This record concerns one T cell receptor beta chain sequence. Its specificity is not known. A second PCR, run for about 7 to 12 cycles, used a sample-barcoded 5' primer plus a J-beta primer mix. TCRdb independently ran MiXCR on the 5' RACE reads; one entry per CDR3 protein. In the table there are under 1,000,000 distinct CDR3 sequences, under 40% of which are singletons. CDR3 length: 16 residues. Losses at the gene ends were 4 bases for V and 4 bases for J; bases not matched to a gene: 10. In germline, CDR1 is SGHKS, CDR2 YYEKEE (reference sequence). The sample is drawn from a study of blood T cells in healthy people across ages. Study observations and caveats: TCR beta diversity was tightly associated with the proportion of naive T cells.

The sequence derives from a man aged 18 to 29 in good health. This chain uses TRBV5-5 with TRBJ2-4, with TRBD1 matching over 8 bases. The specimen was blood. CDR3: CASSTPLRDRKNIQYF. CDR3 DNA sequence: TGTGCCAGCAGCACACCTCTCCGGGACAGGAAAAACATTCAGTACTTC.